The 23 T cell receptor beta chains below come from one sample, sequenced in a study of shared clonotypes between healthy human individuals. Using immunoSEQ multiplex PCR, the repertoire was profiled, and TCRdb retains in-frame clones only, with some absent. The sample holds about 1.5 million clones; 95% to 99% are singletons and the top ten take roughly 0.45%. The specimen was naive CD4+ T cells sorted from blood. Indicated subset: CD45RA+ positively selected. The receptors derive from a man aged 30-40 years in good health.

The CDR3 coding sequence is TGTGCCATCAGAGGGACTAGCGCGACCGAGAACACCGGGGAGCTGTTTTTT. Translation gives CAIRGTSATENTGELFF. The chain employs TRBV10-3 and TRBJ2-2, with 10 bases that match TRBD2. The trim removed 6 bases at V and 1 base at J, leaving 8 bases unmatched. CDR1 and CDR2 from the germline V gene are ENHRY and SYGVKD. CDR3 size: 17 residues.

The V call is TRBV7-2, the J call TRBJ1-3; 8 bases map to TRBD1. The CDR3 is made up of 16 amino acids. Per germline, CDR1 SGHTA and CDR2 FQGNSA. V lost 1 base to trimming and J lost 3 bases; unmatched junction nucleotides: 5. The CDR3 sequence: CASSLVGTGYGNTIYF. The CDR3 coding sequence is TGTGCCAGCAGCTTAGTAGGGACAGGTTATGGAAACACCATATATTTT.

The V call is TRBV5-1, the J call TRBJ2-7, with D unresolved. The CDR3 length is 15 residues. The V gene lost 0 bases and the J gene lost 0 bases, with 10 bases spanning the gap. Germline-derived CDR1 and CDR2 are SGHRS and YFSETQ. In DNA, the CDR3 is TGCGCCAGCAGCTTGGGGGATTGGAGCTCCTACGAGCAGTACTTC. Its translation: CASSLGDWSSYEQYF. Filled out from reference TRBV5-1 and TRBJ2-7, the complete variable domain reads KAGVTQTPRYLIKTRGQQVTLSCSPISGHRSVSWYQQTPGQGLQFLFEYFSETQRNKGNFPGRFSGRQFSNSRSEMNVSTLELGDSALYLCASSLGDWSSYEQYFGPGTRLTVT.

Here the CDR3 DNA reads TGTGCCAGCAGCGTAGCCGGCGGGAGTTTCAACAATGAGCAGTTCTTC. Translation gives CASSVAGGSFNNEQFF. The J gene is TRBJ2-1, the V gene TRBV9; TRBD2 matches 7 bases. The CDR3 spans 16 residues. Germline V CDR1 and CDR2: SGDLS, YYNGEE. V was pared by 0 bases and J by 5 bases, with 8 bases of the junction left unmatched.

The rearrangement links TRBV4-1 to TRBJ1-2; D remains ambiguous. CDR1 MGHRA and CDR2 YSYEKL come from the germline V gene. This CDR3 is built from 14 residues. The V and J ends lost 0 bases and 1 base respectively, with 6 bases between them. The CDR3 DNA is TGCGCCAGCAGCCAAGAACAGTATAACTATGGCTACACCTTC. The encoded protein is CASSQEQYNYGYTF.

The chain combines TRBV28 with TRBJ2-3, with 11 bases matching TRBD2. Per the germline V gene, CDR1 is MDHEN and CDR2 is SYDVKM. This CDR3 comprises 16 residues. With 6 bases clipped from V and 2 bases from J, the junction kept 7 bases outside the gene matches. In DNA form, the CDR3 reads TGTGCCAGCAGACGAACTAGCGGGAGTTCCACAGATACGCAGTATTTT. Its protein is CASRRTSGSSTDTQYF.

V usage is TRBV18 and J usage is TRBJ1-1; D is possibly TRBD1 (6 bases). Trimming took off 3 bases at V and 11 bases at J, with 31 bases between the two ends. The CDR3 is made up of 18 amino acids. Germline assignment: CDR1 KGHSH and CDR2 LQKENI. This chain's CDR3 is CASSPRTRGGEYVNMAFF. CDR3 sequence (DNA): TGTGCCAGCTCACCGCGCACCAGGGGCGGGGAGTACGTGAACATGGCTTTCTTT.

This chain connects TRBV5-1 to TRBJ2-5, with 9 bases that match TRBD2. CDR1 is SGHRS, CDR2 YFSETQ, per germline. The CDR3 is made up of 16 amino acids. After removal of 4 bases from V and 1 base from J, the junction contained 8 bases not matched to a gene. CDR3: CASSRLTLAGQETQYF. DNA for the CDR3: TGCGCCAGCAGCCGACTTACACTAGCGGGCCAAGAGACCCAGTACTTC.

This clone appeared once. This chain connects TRBV9 to TRBJ2-1; no definite D call. Germline CDR1 and CDR2: SGDLS and YYNGEE. V was clipped by 2 bases and J by 7 bases, with 10 bases between them. The CDR3 has 13 amino acids. The CDR3 coding sequence is TGTGCCAGCAGCGTGCTAGAGTGGAATGAGCAGTTCTTC. This translates into CASSVLEWNEQFF.

The gene calls are TRBV19 and TRBJ2-3; 8 nucleotides match TRBD1. The CDR3 runs 14 residues. Trimming took 7 bases from V and 6 from J; bases not matched to a gene: 9. Germline V gene lookup returns CDR1 LNHDA and CDR2 SQIVND (reference sequence). CDR3 DNA: TGTGCCAGTACGGACAGGGCTACAGTGGATACGCAGTATTTT. Protein product: CASTDRATVDTQYF.

This CDR3 reads CAISAEDTQYF. As DNA, the CDR3 is TGTGCCATCAGTGCGGAAGATACGCAGTATTTT. This chain uses TRBV10-3 with TRBJ2-3; D not certain. The CDR3 totals 11 residues. Germline V CDR1 and CDR2: ENHRY, SYGVKD. V was shortened by 4 bases and J by 5 bases, with 4 bases between the two germline ends.

This chain uses TRBV7-3 with TRBJ2-5, with TRBD2 matching 10 bases. The V and J ends lost 5 bases and 3 bases, in that order; junction bases with no gene match: 9. The CDR3 loop spans 16 amino acids. Germline V gene lookup returns CDR1 SGHTA and CDR2 FQGTGA. Written as DNA, the CDR3 is TGTGCCAGCAGCCCAGACCGGACTAGCGGTAAAGAGACCCAGTACTTC. This translates into CASSPDRTSGKETQYF. The whole variable domain, remainder taken from reference TRBV7-3 and TRBJ2-5, is GAGVSQTPSNKVTEKGKYVELRCDPISGHTALYWYRQSLGQGPEFLIYFQGTGAADDSGLPNDRFFAVRPEGSVSTLKIQRTERGDSAVYLCASSPDRTSGKETQYFGPGTRLLVL.

This sequence joins TRBV7-6 and TRBJ2-2; D gene uncertain. Trimming cost V 1 base and J 2 bases, with 8 bases left between them. Germline CDR1 is SGHVS and CDR2 is FNYEAQ. The CDR3 is made up of 15 amino acids. CDR3 residues: CASSLGLINTGELFF. CDR3 DNA: TGTGCCAGCAGCTTAGGACTGATAAACACCGGGGAGCTGTTTTTT. Drawing the rest from reference TRBV7-6 and TRBJ2-2, the complete variable domain is GAGVSQSPRYKVTKRGQDVALRCDPISGHVSLYWYRQALGQGPEFLTYFNYEAQQDKSGLPNDRFSAERPEGSISTLTIQRTEQRDSAMYRCASSLGLINTGELFFGEGSRLTVL.

The chain couples TRBV18 to TRBJ1-5; D is uncertain. Trimming shortened V by 2 bases and J by 4 bases, and 15 bases separated the two germline ends. CDR1 is KGHSH and CDR2 is LQKENI in the germline V gene. The CDR3 spans 16 residues. Here the CDR3 reads CASSPSADGGNQPQHF. The DNA for the CDR3 is TGTGCCAGCTCACCATCCGCCGACGGAGGGAATCAGCCCCAGCATTTT. Complete variable domain (other parts from reference TRBV18 and TRBJ1-5): NAGVMQNPRHLVRRRGQEARLRCSPMKGHSHVYWYRQLPEEGLKFMVYLQKENIIDESGMPKERFSAEFPKEGPSILRIQQVVRGDSAAYFCASSPSADGGNQPQHFGDGTRLSIL.

The V and J genes are TRBV7-9 and TRBJ2-3, with 7 nucleotides matching TRBD2. The CDR3 is 15 amino acids. The germline gives CDR1 SEHNR, CDR2 FQNEAQ (reference sequence). Germline trimming cut 7 bases from V and 0 bases from J; bases unmatched to any gene: 7. In DNA form, the CDR3 reads TGTGCCAGCACCCTCTGGCGGGAGAGCACAGATACGCAGTATTTT. It is translated as CASTLWRESTDTQYF.

CDR3 sequence reads: CASSLPAGTGEFF. CDR3 DNA: TGTGCCAGCAGCCTCCCGGCCGGGACAGGGGAGTTCTTC. The chain employs TRBV6-1 and TRBJ2-1; TRBD1 matches at 10 bases. The germline V gene encodes CDR1 MNHNS and CDR2 SASEGT. V lost 6 bases and J lost 14; bases outside the gene matches: 10. The CDR3 spans 13 residues.

The V and J genes are TRBV28 and TRBJ1-1, with unresolved D. The germline CDR1 and CDR2 sequences are MDHEN and SYDVKM. CDR3 length: 12 residues. The V end lost 8 bases, the J end lost 11 bases, and 18 bases lay between the germline ends. This CDR3 reads CASGMGPSEAFF. The CDR3 DNA is TGTGCCAGCGGAATGGGCCCCTCAGAGGCTTTCTTT.

The chain is built from TRBV18 and TRBJ2-5; D might be TRBD1 (5 bases). The CDR3 is 14 amino acids. V was trimmed by 3 bases and J by 7 bases, leaving 15 bases between them. CDR1 and CDR2 from the germline V gene are KGHSH and LQKENI. In DNA form, the CDR3 reads TGTGCCAGCTCACCGTACCTGGGGCTCGGGACCCAGTACTTC. This codes for CASSPYLGLGTQYF.

V usage is TRBV6-5 and J usage is TRBJ1-3; 8 bases match TRBD1. J was trimmed by 0 bases and V by 4 bases; bases with no gene match: 2. CDR1 and CDR2 (germline): MNHEY, SVGAGI. This CDR3 is built from 15 residues. CDR3 nucleotides: TGTGCCAGCAGTTGGGACAGGAGCTCTGGAAACACCATATATTTT. It is translated as CASSWDRSSGNTIYF.

About this clone itself: Other DNA sequences in this specimen translate into the identical CDR3. This chain uses TRBV5-1 with TRBJ1-1, with D unclear. Per the germline V gene, CDR1 is SGHRS and CDR2 is YFSETQ. The CDR3 length is 13 residues. The V end was cut by 0 bases, the J end by 2 bases, with 5 bases between. The CDR3 sequence: CASSLGSNTEAFF. The CDR3 DNA reads as TGCGCCAGCAGCTTGGGGTCCAACACTGAAGCTTTCTTT. Looking up the rest from reference TRBV5-1 and TRBJ1-1 gives the full variable domain: KAGVTQTPRYLIKTRGQQVTLSCSPISGHRSVSWYQQTPGQGLQFLFEYFSETQRNKGNFPGRFSGRQFSNSRSEMNVSTLELGDSALYLCASSLGSNTEAFFGQGTRLTVV.

This chain links TRBV18 with TRBJ2-7; 10 bases line up with TRBD1. Germline CDR1 and CDR2: KGHSH and LQKENI. The CDR3 spans 15 residues. The V and J ends lost 3 bases and 5 bases, in that order; junction bases with no gene match: 7. The CDR3 region is CASSPLGTGVNEQYF. The DNA for the CDR3 is TGTGCCAGCTCACCCCTGGGGACAGGGGTGAACGAGCAGTACTTC. The full variable domain, rest sourced from reference TRBV18 and TRBJ2-7, is NAGVMQNPRHLVRRRGQEARLRCSPMKGHSHVYWYRQLPEEGLKFMVYLQKENIIDESGMPKERFSAEFPKEGPSILRIQQVVRGDSAAYFCASSPLGTGVNEQYFGPGTRLTVT.

The rearrangement uses TRBV5-1 and TRBJ2-7; the D gene is possibly TRBD2 (5 bases). V was trimmed by 1 base and J by 7 bases, leaving 18 bases between them. The germline V gene has CDR1 SGHRS and CDR2 YFSETQ. The CDR3 contains 15 residues. The CDR3 DNA reads TGCGCCAGCAGCTTGTTGCCTGAGAGGGTAGAAGAGCAGTACTTC. The encoded protein is CASSLLPERVEEQYF.

For this clone: At the DNA level, this CDR3 is encoded by other sequences in the same sample as well. The V gene is TRBV19, the J gene TRBJ2-7, with 7 bases that match TRBD1. The CDR3 spans 13 residues. Germline V gives CDR1 LNHDA, CDR2 SQIVND (reference sequence). With V trimmed by 6 bases and J by 3 bases, 5 bases remained unmatched. In DNA, the CDR3 is TGTGCCAGTAGCCGACAGGGATACTACGAGCAGTACTTC. It yields the protein CASSRQGYYEQYF.